This is a list of T cell receptor beta chains from one sample in a study of CD8 T cells in Susac syndrome. TCRdb reprocessed the immunoSEQ multiplex PCR reads via MiXCR and lists one record per CDR3 protein. Of around 190,000 distinct CDR3 sequences detected, approximately 95% appear once; the ten largest clones hold around 0.16%. Sequencing was carried out using CD8+ T cells from PBMCs. These receptors all stem from a human donor with multiple sclerosis. CDR3s include the opening cysteine and the closing phenylalanine or tryptophan. D genes are given only for firm matches. The size field is filled for only some rows; it gives once, few, many or a size class.

.	.	TRBV9	TRBJ2-2	TGTGCCAGCAGCGGTTGGGGGTCGGGAACCGGGGAGCTGTTTTTT	CASSGWGSGTGELFF
.	.	TRBV20-1	TRBJ2-3	TGCAGTGCTTCGCCTGTAAGGAGCGCTAGCACAGATACGCAGTATTTT	CSASPVRSASTDTQYF
.	.	TRBV29-1	TRBJ2-4	TGCAGCGCCCTCGGGGCAGGAGCCAAAAACATTCAGTACTTC	CSALGAGAKNIQYF
once	TRBD2	TRBV20-1	TRBJ2-3	TGCAGTGCTGAAACCGGGACTACAGACACAGATACGCAGTATTTT	CSAETGTTDTDTQYF
once	TRBD2	TRBV20-1	TRBJ2-1	TGCAGTGCTAGAGCCGGCGGCCTAGCGGGGGGTTTTAATGAGCAGTTCTTC	CSARAGGLAGGFNEQFF
.	TRBD2	TRBV20-1	TRBJ2-7	TGCAGTTTCCGAGCGGGATACGAGCAGTACTTC	CSFRAGYEQYF
.	.	TRBV27	TRBJ2-1	TGTGCCAGCAGTTTTGGTAGCGCGGCTGAGCAGTTCTTC	CASSFGSAAEQFF
.	.	TRBV19	TRBJ2-1	TGTGCCAGTAGTATGACAGCTTACAATGAGCAGTTCTTC	CASSMTAYNEQFF
.	.	TRBV25-1	TRBJ1-6	TGTGCCAGCAGTGAATGGGGACAACATTCACCCCTCCACTTT	CASSEWGQHSPLHF
.	TRBD2	TRBV10-3	TRBJ2-1	TGTGCCATGGGACTAGCGGCCTACAATGAGCAGTTCTTC	CAMGLAAYNEQFF
.	TRBD2	TRBV27	TRBJ2-7	TGTGCCAGCAGCTCAGCGGGGGGCGAGTCCTACGAGCAGTACTTC	CASSSAGGESYEQYF
.	.	TRBV10-3	TRBJ2-3	TGTGCCATCAGTGACTCGGCTAGCACAGATACGCAGTATTTT	CAISDSASTDTQYF
once	.	TRBV14	TRBJ2-7	TGTGCCAGCAGCCAATCAAACAGCTACGAGCAGTACTTC	CASSQSNSYEQYF
few	.	TRBV5-4	TRBJ2-7	TGTGCCAGCAGCTTGCACCCAGCGGTCCGATCCTACGAGCAGTACTTC	CASSLHPAVRSYEQYF
.	TRBD1	TRBV6-5	TRBJ1-5	TGTGCCAGCAGTTACTCCGAGGACAGGTATCAGCCCCAGCATTTT	CASSYSEDRYQPQHF
.	.	TRBV6-2/TRBV6-3	TRBJ1-5	TGTGCCAGCCACCAACCGGGAAAGAAGGGCAATCAGCCCCAGCATTTT	CASHQPGKKGNQPQHF
few	TRBD1	TRBV29-1	TRBJ1-2	TGCAGCGTCCGGACAGGCGGAGGCTACACCTTC	CSVRTGGGYTF
.	TRBD2	TRBV12-3/TRBV12-4	TRBJ2-1	TGTGCCAGCAGAGTAGGAAGCGGGGGTTGGTCAGAGAATGAGCAGTTCTTC	CASRVGSGGWSENEQFF
few	.	TRBV14	TRBJ2-1	TGTGCCAGCAACCCGGGCTACAATGAGCAGTTCTTC	CASNPGYNEQFF
once	.	TRBV30	TRBJ2-5	TGTGCCTGGTTGCCGAGCACGGGAGAGACCCAGTACTTC	CAWLPSTGETQYF
.	.	TRBV13	TRBJ2-1	TGTGCCAGCAGCTTAGACGGCAGGGGTTACAATGAGCAGTTCTTC	CASSLDGRGYNEQFF
.	.	TRBV12-3/TRBV12-4	TRBJ1-1	TGTGCCAGCAGTTTTTGGAAGGCGAACACTGAAGCTTTCTTT	CASSFWKANTEAFF
.	TRBD2	TRBV6-6	TRBJ2-5	TGTGCCAGCAGTTCAGGACTAGCGGGGATACAAGAGACCCAGTACTTC	CASSSGLAGIQETQYF
.	TRBD2	TRBV4-1	TRBJ2-1	TGCGCCAGCAGCCGGACTAGCGGGGTCAATGAGCAGTTCTTC	CASSRTSGVNEQFF
.	.	TRBV6-2/TRBV6-3	TRBJ1-5	TGTGCCAGCAGTCACTACCGTGGACAGATTCAGCCCCAGCATTTT	CASSHYRGQIQPQHF
once	.	TRBV27	TRBJ2-2	TGTGCCAGCAGTCCACCGATCGGGGAGCTGTTTTTT	CASSPPIGELFF
.	TRBD1	TRBV5-1	TRBJ1-1	TGCGCCAGCAGCCTCGGACAGGGATCCCTGAACACTGAAGCTTTCTTT	CASSLGQGSLNTEAFF
.	TRBD2	TRBV12-3/TRBV12-4	TRBJ2-1	TGTGCCAGCAGCCACTTTCTAGCGGCGTACAATGAGCAGTTCTTC	CASSHFLAAYNEQFF
.	TRBD2	TRBV7-3	TRBJ2-1	TGTGCCAGCAGCTTAGGGAGGGGCGCTGAGCAGTTCTTC	CASSLGRGAEQFF
.	TRBD1	TRBV12-3/TRBV12-4	TRBJ2-1	TGTGCCAGCACCCGAGGACAGGGGGCCTACAATGAGCAGTTCTTC	CASTRGQGAYNEQFF
.	.	TRBV7-9	TRBJ1-6	TGTGCCGGAGCAACTGGGGCCAATAATTCACCCCTCCACTTT	CAGATGANNSPLHF
.	.	TRBV20-1	TRBJ1-4	TGCAGTGCTATAAGGGACCCGGGCGGCACTAATGAAAAACTGTTTTTT	CSAIRDPGGTNEKLFF
.	.	TRBV27	TRBJ2-7	TGTGCCAGCAGTTTGAACGGTAGATACGAGCAGTACTTC	CASSLNGRYEQYF
.	TRBD2	TRBV27	TRBJ2-7	TGTGCCAGCAGGGGACTAGCCTACGAGCAGTACTTC	CASRGLAYEQYF
.	TRBD1	TRBV6-5	TRBJ1-2	TGTGCCAGCATCGGACAGGACTATGGCTACACCTTC	CASIGQDYGYTF
.	TRBD2	TRBV9	TRBJ2-1	TGTGCCAGCAACAGCGGGAGCTCCTACAATGAGCAGTTCTTC	CASNSGSSYNEQFF
.	.	TRBV11-2	TRBJ2-1	TGTGCCAGCAGCCCCGGGTGGAGCTCCTACAATGAGCAGTTCTTC	CASSPGWSSYNEQFF
.	TRBD1	TRBV3-1	TRBJ2-1	TGTGCCAGCAGACCAACCGGACAGGGGAGTGAGCAGTTCTTC	CASRPTGQGSEQFF
once	.	TRBV14	TRBJ2-4	TGTGCCAGCAGCCAAGTCATTGGGAACATTCAGTACTTC	CASSQVIGNIQYF
.	.	TRBV7-9	TRBJ1-1	TGTGCCAGCACCAAAGTAACCAGTTCCCTGAACACTGAAGCTTTCTTT	CASTKVTSSLNTEAFF
.	.	TRBV12-3/TRBV12-4	TRBJ1-4	TGTGCCAGCAGTTTAGCGGGGTTTAATGAAAAACTGTTTTTT	CASSLAGFNEKLFF
.	TRBD1	TRBV28	TRBJ2-1	TGTGCCAGCAGTCGCCGGGACAGGGTTCGTAATGAGCAGTTCTTC	CASSRRDRVRNEQFF